This TCR beta chain was captured by sequencing in a study of PD-1 blockade in classical Hodgkin lymphoma. Libraries were prepared by immunoSEQ multiplex PCR; TCRdb keeps only in-frame clonotypes and omits some of them. The profile shows 45,000 or so clones, around 90% of them singletons. The CDR3 sequence is 12 residues long. The germline gives CDR1 MDHEN, CDR2 SYDVKM. Trimming took off 6 bases at V and 7 bases at J, with 9 bases between the two ends. The sample's time point: newly diagnosed, previously untreated cHL patient sample. The TCR originated in a human donor with classical Hodgkin lymphoma. Input material: peripheral blood mononuclear cells (PBMCs). The chain recombines TRBV28 with TRBJ2-2; no reliable D call. CDR3 region: CASRELGGELFF. The CDR3 region has the DNA TGTGCCAGCAGGGAGTTAGGCGGGGAGCTGTTTTTT. The entire variable domain, with the rest obtained from reference TRBV28 and TRBJ2-2, is as follows: DVKVTQSSRYLVKRTGEKVFLECVQDMDHENMFWYRQDPGLGLRLIYFSYDVKMKEKGDIPEGYSVSREKKERFSLILESASTNQTSMYLCASRELGGELFFGEGSRLTVL.